This T cell receptor beta chain was identified during a study of blood T cell repertoires in COVID-19. As for the study in general: T cells, B-cell-depleted T cells, or PBMCs provided the cDNA or gDNA that served as material.

Clones were read by immunoSEQ multiplex PCR, and TCRdb kept only the in-frame ones, dropping some. The sample includes 87,000 or so clones, about four fifths of them seen just once. Only one count was recorded for this clone. Germline values: CDR1 SNHLY, CDR2 FYNNEI. This CDR3 region has 16 residues. V was pared by 6 bases and J by 2 bases, with 11 bases of the junction left unmatched. Sequenced: peripheral blood. V gene TRBV2 combines with J gene TRBJ2-5; 8 nucleotides line up with TRBD2. The receptor was derived from a woman in her seventies with acute or convalescent COVID-19. CDR3 in DNA: TGTGCCAGCAGCGGAAGACCGGGACTAGTTCAAGAGACCCAGTACTTC. Amino acid sequence: CASSGRPGLVQETQYF.